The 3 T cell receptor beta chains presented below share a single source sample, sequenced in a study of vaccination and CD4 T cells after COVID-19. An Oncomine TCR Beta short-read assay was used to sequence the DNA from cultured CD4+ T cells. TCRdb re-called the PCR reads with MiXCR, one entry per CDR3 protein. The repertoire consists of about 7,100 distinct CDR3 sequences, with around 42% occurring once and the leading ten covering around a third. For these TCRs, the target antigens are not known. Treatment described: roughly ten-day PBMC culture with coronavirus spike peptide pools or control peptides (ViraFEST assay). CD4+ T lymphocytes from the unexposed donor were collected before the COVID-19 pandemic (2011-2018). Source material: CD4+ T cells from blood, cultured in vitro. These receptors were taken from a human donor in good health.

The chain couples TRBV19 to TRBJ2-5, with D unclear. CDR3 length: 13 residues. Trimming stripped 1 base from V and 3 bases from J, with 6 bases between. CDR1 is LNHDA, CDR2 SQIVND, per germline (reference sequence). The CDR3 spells CASSIVQKETQYF. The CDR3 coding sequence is TGTGCCAGTAGTATAGTACAGAAAGAGACCCAGTACTTC.

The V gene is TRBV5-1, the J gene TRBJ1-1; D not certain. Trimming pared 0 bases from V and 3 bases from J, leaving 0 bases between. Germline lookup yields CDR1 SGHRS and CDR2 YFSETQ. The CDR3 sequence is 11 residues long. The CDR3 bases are TGCGCCAGCAGCTTGGACACTGAAGCTTTCTTT. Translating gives CASSLDTEAFF.

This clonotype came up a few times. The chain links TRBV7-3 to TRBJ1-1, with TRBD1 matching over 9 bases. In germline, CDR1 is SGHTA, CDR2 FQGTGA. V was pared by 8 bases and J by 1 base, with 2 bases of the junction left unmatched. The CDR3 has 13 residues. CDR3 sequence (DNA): TGTGCCAGCTCGGGACAGGGGAACACTGAAGCTTTCTTT. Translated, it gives CASSGQGNTEAFF.